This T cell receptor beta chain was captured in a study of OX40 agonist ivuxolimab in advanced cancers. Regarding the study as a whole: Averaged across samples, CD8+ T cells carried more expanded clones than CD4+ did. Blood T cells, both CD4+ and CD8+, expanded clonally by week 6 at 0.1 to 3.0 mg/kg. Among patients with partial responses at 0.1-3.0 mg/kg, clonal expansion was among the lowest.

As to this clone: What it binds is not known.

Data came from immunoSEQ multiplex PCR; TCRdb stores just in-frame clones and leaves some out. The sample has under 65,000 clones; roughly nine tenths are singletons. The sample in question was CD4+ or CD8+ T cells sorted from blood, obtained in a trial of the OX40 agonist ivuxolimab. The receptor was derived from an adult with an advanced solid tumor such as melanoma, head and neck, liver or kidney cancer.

CDR3 in DNA: TGTGCCACCAAGGGTGAGGGGGCGAACACTGAAGCTTTCTTT. It codes for CATKGEGANTEAFF. V gene TRBV19 combines with J gene TRBJ1-1; 7 bases line up with TRBD1. V was pared by 10 bases and J by 1 base, with 9 bases of the junction left unmatched. In germline, CDR1 is LNHDA, CDR2 SQIVND (reference sequence). The CDR3 spans 14 residues.